Following are 14 T cell receptor beta chains from one sample sequenced in a study of blood T cell repertoires in COVID-19. Measured with immunoSEQ multiplex PCR; TCRdb has only the in-frame clones, and not every one. The data show some 120,000 clones, around four fifths seen once. Source material: peripheral blood. The receptors shown here come from a human donor in a cohort sampled during active COVID-19.

CDR3 protein: CASSIPARGQFF. For the CDR3, the DNA is TGTGCCAGTAGTATCCCGGCCCGGGGGCAGTTCTTC. V and J are TRBV19 and TRBJ2-1; tentatively, D is TRBD2 (5 bases). This CDR3 comprises 12 residues. Trimming took off 3 bases at V and 12 bases at J, with 12 bases between the two ends. Germline lookup yields CDR1 LNHDA and CDR2 SQIVND (reference sequence).

The CDR3 nucleotides read TGTGCCAGTAAATCAAGGGGAGTCTCAGGGACACAGAACACTGAAGCTTTCTTT. Amino acid sequence: CASKSRGVSGTQNTEAFF. The rearrangement joins TRBV19 to TRBJ1-1; a possible D gene is TRBD1 (6 bases). This CDR3 contains 18 residues. Germline V lookup: CDR1 LNHDA, CDR2 SQIVND (reference sequence). V lost 7 bases and J lost 1, with 25 bases in between.

This chain connects TRBV5-1 to TRBJ2-7; possibly TRBD1 for D (6 bases). The CDR3 length is 14 residues. V shed 3 bases and J shed 5 bases, with 15 bases lying between them. CDR1 and CDR2 from the germline V gene are SGHRS and YFSETQ. In nucleotides, the CDR3 is TGCGCCAGCAGCTCCCCCGGGACACCCGACGAGCAGTACTTC. It translates to CASSSPGTPDEQYF.

The J gene is TRBJ2-7, the V gene TRBV6-5; no clear D. The CDR3 has 13 residues. Germline V gives CDR1 MNHEY, CDR2 SVGAGI. V dropped 6 bases and J dropped 3 bases, with 12 bases sitting between them. Here the CDR3 reads CASRQENIYEQYF. The CDR3 coding sequence is TGTGCCAGCAGGCAGGAAAATATCTACGAGCAGTACTTC.

The rearrangement links TRBV7-8 to TRBJ1-2, with TRBD1 matching over 9 bases. V lost 5 bases, J lost 5 bases, and 6 bases stayed unmatched. This CDR3 is 14 amino acids long. Germline-derived CDR1 and CDR2 are SGHVS and FQNEAQ. The CDR3: CASSAGQGSYGYTF. DNA for the CDR3: TGTGCCAGCAGCGCGGGACAGGGATCTTATGGCTACACCTTC.

V usage is TRBV19 and J usage is TRBJ1-2; D may be TRBD1 (6 bases). The CDR3 sequence is 12 residues long. The germline gives CDR1 LNHDA, CDR2 SQIVND (reference sequence). With 8 bases removed from V and 2 bases from J, the gap between germline ends came to 9 bases. The CDR3 loop is CASEGVNYGYTF. CDR3 coding DNA: TGTGCCAGTGAGGGGGTGAACTATGGCTACACCTTC.

The V gene is TRBV24-1, the J gene TRBJ2-7; TRBD1 aligns across 7 bases. The ends lost 2 bases at V and 5 bases at J; junction bases unmatched: 8. The CDR3 extends over 15 amino acids. Germline V gene sequence: CDR1 KGHDR, CDR2 SFDVKD. CDR3 sequence reads: CATSDSSTGWDEQYF. As DNA, the CDR3 is TGTGCCACCAGTGATTCATCGACAGGGTGGGACGAGCAGTACTTC.

CDR3 loop: CASTRPGGTVYGYTF. CDR3 DNA sequence: TGTGCCAGCACCCGCCCCGGGGGGACGGTCTATGGCTACACCTTC. V and J are TRBV6-5 and TRBJ1-2; tentatively, D is TRBD1 (5 bases). The germline V gene encodes CDR1 MNHEY and CDR2 SVGAGI. This CDR3 has 15 residues. The V gene lost 7 bases and the J gene lost 4 bases, with 19 bases spanning the gap.

The chain combines TRBV19 with TRBJ2-7; 9 bases are shared with TRBD2. V lost 6 bases and J lost 0; bases outside the gene matches: 9. Germline V gives CDR1 LNHDA, CDR2 SQIVND (reference sequence). The CDR3 totals 16 residues. CDR3 in DNA: TGTGCCAGTAGCGTCATCCGCGGGGGGGTCTCCTACGAGCAGTACTTC. Its translation is CASSVIRGGVSYEQYF.

The genes are TRBV6-5 and TRBJ1-3, with a weak D call TRBD1 (5 bases). The CDR3 loop spans 15 amino acids. V was cut by 1 base and J by 0 bases, with 7 bases left in between. The germline V gene encodes CDR1 MNHEY and CDR2 SVGAGI. This CDR3 reads CASSYYQGSGNTIYF. As DNA, the CDR3 is TGTGCCAGCAGTTACTACCAGGGCTCTGGAAACACCATATATTTT.

The chain is built from TRBV28 and TRBJ1-4; a weak D match, TRBD1 (5 bases). The germline V gene has CDR1 MDHEN and CDR2 SYDVKM. The CDR3 is made up of 14 amino acids. The V end lost 6 bases, the J end lost 5 bases, and 13 bases lay between the germline ends. The CDR3 nucleotides read TGTGCCAGCAGCCGCCCAGGGAGGAATGAAAAACTGTTTTTT. Residues: CASSRPGRNEKLFF.

The V and J genes are TRBV4-2 and TRBJ2-3; the D is unclear. CDR1 LGHNA and CDR2 YNFKEQ come from the germline V gene. Trimming pared 0 bases from V and 4 bases from J, leaving 14 bases between. CDR3 size: 16 residues. The CDR3 DNA reads TGTGCCAGCAGCCAAGATAGTGAGGTAGGATCAGATACGCAGTATTTT. Translating it yields CASSQDSEVGSDTQYF.

V usage is TRBV6-5 and J usage is TRBJ2-1, with 7 bases lining up with TRBD2. J lost 0 bases, V lost 5 bases, and 4 bases had no gene match. The CDR3 has 15 residues. Germline V gene data show CDR1 as MNHEY and CDR2 as SVGAGI. The CDR3 DNA sequence: TGTGCCAGCAGTCAGCGGGGCAGCTCCTACAATGAGCAGTTCTTC. Translating it yields CASSQRGSSYNEQFF.

This clone was seen a single time. V gene TRBV3-1 (or the pseudogene TRBV3-2) combines with J gene TRBJ2-7; maybe TRBD1 (5 bases). CDR3 length: 14 residues. Per germline, CDR1 LGHDT and CDR2 YNNKEL (reference sequence). Trimming left V 2 bases short and J 2 bases short, with 10 bases between. Here the CDR3 reads CASSQSDITYEQYF. As DNA, the CDR3 is TGTGCCAGCAGCCAATCGGACATAACCTACGAGCAGTACTTC.